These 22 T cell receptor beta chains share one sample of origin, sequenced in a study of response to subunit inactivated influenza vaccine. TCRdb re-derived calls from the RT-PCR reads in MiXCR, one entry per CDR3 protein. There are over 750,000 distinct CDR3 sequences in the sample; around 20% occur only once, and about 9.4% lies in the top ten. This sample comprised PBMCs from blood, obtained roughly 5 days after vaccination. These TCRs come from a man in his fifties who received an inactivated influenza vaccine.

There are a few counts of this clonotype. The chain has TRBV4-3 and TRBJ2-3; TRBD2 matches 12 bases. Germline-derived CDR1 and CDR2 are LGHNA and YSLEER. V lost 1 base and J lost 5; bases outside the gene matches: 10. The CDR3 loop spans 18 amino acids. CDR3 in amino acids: CASSQAVASGGAGDTQYF. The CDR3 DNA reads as TGCGCCAGCAGCCAAGCGGTAGCTAGCGGGGGGGCTGGAGATACGCAGTATTTT.

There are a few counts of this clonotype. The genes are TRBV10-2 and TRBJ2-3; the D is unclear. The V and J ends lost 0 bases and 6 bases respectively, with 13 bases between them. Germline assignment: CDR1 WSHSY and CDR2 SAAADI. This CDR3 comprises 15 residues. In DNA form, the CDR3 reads TGCGCCAGCAGTGAGTCGCTAGTCACCGCTGATACGCAGTATTTT. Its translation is CASSESLVTADTQYF.

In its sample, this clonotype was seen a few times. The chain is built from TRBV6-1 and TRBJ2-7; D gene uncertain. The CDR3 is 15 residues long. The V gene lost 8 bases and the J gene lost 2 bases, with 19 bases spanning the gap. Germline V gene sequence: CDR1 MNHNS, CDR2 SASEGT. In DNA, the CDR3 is TGTGCCAGCTGCAGTTCGATGGCCAGGACCTACGAGCAGTACTTC. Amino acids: CASCSSMARTYEQYF.

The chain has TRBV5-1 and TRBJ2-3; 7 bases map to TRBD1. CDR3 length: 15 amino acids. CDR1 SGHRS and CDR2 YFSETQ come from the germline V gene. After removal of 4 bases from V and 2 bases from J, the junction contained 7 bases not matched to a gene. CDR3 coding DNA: TGCGCCAGCAGCGGCGAACAGGGGTACACAGATACGCAGTATTTT. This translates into CASSGEQGYTDTQYF. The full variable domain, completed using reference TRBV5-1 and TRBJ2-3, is KAGVTQTPRYLIKTRGQQVTLSCSPISGHRSVSWYQQTPGQGLQFLFEYFSETQRNKGNFPGRFSGRQFSNSRSEMNVSTLELGDSALYLCASSGEQGYTDTQYFGPGTRLTVL.

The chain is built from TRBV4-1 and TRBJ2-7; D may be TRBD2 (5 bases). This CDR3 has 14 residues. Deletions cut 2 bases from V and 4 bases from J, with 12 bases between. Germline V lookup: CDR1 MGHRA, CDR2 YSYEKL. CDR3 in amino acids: CASSQPGKGYEQYF. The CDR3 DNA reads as TGCGCCAGCAGCCAACCCGGGAAGGGATACGAGCAGTACTTC.

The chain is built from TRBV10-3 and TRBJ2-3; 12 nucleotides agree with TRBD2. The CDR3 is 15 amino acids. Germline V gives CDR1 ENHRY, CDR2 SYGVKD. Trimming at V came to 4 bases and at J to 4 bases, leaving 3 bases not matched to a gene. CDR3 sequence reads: CAISGTSGDSDTQYF. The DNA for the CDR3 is TGTGCCATCAGTGGGACTAGCGGGGACTCAGATACGCAGTATTTT.

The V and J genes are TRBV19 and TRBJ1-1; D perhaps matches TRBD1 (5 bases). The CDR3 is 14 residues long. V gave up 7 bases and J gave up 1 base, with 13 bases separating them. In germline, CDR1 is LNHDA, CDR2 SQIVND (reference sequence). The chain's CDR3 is CASMKGRRNTEAFF. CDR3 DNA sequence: TGTGCCAGTATGAAGGGGAGGCGGAACACTGAAGCTTTCTTT.

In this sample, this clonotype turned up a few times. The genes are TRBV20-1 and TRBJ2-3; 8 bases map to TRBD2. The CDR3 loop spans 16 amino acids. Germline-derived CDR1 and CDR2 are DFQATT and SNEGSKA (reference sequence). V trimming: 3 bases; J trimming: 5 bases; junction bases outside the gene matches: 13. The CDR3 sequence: CSARVGAGVVGDTQYF. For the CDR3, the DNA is TGCAGTGCTAGGGTAGGAGCGGGAGTAGTCGGAGATACGCAGTATTTT.

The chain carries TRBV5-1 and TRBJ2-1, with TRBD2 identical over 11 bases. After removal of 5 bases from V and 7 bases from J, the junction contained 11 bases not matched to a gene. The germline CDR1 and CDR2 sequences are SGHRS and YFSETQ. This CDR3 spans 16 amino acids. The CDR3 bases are TGCGCCAGCAGTTACTCCGGGACTAGCGGCCAGAATGAGCAGTTCTTC. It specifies CASSYSGTSGQNEQFF.

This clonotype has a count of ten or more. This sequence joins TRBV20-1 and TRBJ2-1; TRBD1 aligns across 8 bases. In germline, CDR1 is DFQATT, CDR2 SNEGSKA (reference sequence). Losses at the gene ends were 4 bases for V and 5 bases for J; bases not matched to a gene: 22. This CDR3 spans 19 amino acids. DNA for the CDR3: TGCAGTGCTAAAGTTTTTAGTTCGACAGGGGCCGAACGGAACAATGAGCAGTTCTTC. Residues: CSAKVFSSTGAERNNEQFF.

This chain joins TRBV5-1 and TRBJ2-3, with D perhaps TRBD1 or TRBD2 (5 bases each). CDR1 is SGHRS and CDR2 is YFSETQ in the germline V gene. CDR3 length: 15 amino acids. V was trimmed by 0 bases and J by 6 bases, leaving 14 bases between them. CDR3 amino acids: CASSLGGPRADTQYF. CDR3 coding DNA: TGCGCCAGCAGCTTGGGGGGACCGAGGGCGGATACGCAGTATTTT.

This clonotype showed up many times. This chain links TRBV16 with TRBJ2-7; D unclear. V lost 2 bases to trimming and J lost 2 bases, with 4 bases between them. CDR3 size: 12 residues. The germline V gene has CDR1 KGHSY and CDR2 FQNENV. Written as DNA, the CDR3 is TGTGCCAGCAGCCAAACAGCCTACGAGCAGTACTTC. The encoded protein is CASSQTAYEQYF.

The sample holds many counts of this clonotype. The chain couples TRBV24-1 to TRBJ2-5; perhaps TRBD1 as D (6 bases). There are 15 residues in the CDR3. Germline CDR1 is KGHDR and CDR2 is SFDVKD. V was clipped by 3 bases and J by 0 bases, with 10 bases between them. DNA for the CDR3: TGTGCCACCAGTGATCATAGACAGGACCAAGAGACCCAGTACTTC. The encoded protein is CATSDHRQDQETQYF.

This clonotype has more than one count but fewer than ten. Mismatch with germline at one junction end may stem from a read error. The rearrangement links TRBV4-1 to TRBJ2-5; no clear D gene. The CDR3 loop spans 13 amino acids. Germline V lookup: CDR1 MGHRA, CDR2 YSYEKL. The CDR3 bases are TGTGCCAGCAGTCAGGTTGTCCAAGAGACCCAGTACTTC. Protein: CASSQVVQETQYF.

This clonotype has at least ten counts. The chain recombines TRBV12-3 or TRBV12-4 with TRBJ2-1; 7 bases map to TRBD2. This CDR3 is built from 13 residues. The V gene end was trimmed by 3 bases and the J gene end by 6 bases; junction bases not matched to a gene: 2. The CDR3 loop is CASSFAGVNEQFF. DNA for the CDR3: TGTGCCAGCAGTTTTGCGGGAGTCAATGAGCAGTTCTTC.

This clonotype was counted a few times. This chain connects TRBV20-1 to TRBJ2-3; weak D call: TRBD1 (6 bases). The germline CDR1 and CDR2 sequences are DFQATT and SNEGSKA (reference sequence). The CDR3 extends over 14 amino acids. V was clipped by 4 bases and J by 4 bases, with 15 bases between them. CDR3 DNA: TGCAGTGCTAAGGGGGTACTTTATGCAGATACGCAGTATTTT. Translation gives CSAKGVLYADTQYF.

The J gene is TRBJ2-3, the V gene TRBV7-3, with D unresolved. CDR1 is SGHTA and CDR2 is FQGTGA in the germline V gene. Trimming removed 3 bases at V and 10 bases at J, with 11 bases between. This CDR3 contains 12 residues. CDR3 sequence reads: CASSFDSGAQYF. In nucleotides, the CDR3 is TGTGCCAGCAGCTTCGACTCCGGCGCGCAGTATTTT.

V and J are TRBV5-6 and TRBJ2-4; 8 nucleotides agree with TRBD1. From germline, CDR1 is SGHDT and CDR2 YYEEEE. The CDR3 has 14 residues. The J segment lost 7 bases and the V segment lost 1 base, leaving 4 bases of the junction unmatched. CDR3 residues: CASSLRQGLNIQYF. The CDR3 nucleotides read TGTGCCAGCAGCTTGAGACAGGGGTTGAACATTCAGTACTTC. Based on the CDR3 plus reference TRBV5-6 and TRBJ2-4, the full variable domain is DAGVTQSPTHLIKTRGQQVTLRCSPKSGHDTVSWYQQALGQGPQFIFQYYEEEERQRGNFPDRFSGHQFPNYSSELNVNALLLGDSALYLCASSLRQGLNIQYFGAGTRLSVL.

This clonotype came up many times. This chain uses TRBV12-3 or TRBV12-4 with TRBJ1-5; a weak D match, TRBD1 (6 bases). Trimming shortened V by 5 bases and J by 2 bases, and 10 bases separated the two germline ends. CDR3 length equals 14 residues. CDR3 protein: CASSPRQGNQPQHF. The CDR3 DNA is TGTGCCAGCAGTCCCCGACAGGGCAATCAGCCCCAGCATTTT.

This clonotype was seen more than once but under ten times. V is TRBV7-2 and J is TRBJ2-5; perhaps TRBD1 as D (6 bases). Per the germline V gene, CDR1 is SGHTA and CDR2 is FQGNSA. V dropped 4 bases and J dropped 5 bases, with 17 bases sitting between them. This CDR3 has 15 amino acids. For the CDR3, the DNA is TGTGCCAGCAGCTCGTATACAGGGACGGGGGAGACCCAGTACTTC. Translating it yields CASSSYTGTGETQYF.

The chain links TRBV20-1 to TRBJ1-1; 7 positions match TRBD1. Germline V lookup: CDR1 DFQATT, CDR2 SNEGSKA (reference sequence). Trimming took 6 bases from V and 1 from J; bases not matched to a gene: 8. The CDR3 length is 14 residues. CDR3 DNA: TGCAGTGCCATAAAGGGACAGTCGAACACTGAAGCTTTCTTT. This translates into CSAIKGQSNTEAFF.

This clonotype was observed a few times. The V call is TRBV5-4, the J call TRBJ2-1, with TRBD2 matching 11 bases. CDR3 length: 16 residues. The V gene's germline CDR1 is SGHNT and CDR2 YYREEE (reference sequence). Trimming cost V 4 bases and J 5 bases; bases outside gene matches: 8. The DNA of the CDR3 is TGTGCCAGCAGCATACCCGGGACTAGCGGAAACAATGAGCAGTTCTTC. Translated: CASSIPGTSGNNEQFF. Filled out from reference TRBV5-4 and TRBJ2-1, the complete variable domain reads ETGVTQSPTHLIKTRGQQVTLRCSSQSGHNTVSWYQQALGQGPQFIFQYYREEENGRGNFPPRFSGLQFPNYSSELNVNALELDDSALYLCASSIPGTSGNNEQFFGPGTRLTVL.